Listed below are T cell receptor beta chains from one sample, sequenced in a study of T-cell memory formation after mild COVID-19. MiXCR, applied by TCRdb to the 5' RACE reads, yields one record per CDR3 protein. The profile covers approximately 490,000 distinct CDR3 sequences, with 20% appearing a single time and under 15% taken by the ten largest. Sequencing used PBMCs or a T cell subset sorted from them (not recorded which). These receptors originate from an adult woman who had mild COVID-19 (a few samples of this study predate the infection). Cell type and time point are not known. The CDR3 runs from the conserved cysteine through the conserved F or W. Fields, in order: J gene, clone size, V gene, D gene, CDR3 DNA, CDR3 protein. D genes are given only for firm matches. The size field is filled for only some rows; it gives once, few, many or a size class.

TRBJ2-2 | . | TRBV9 | . | TGTGCCACTGGGGTCTCCGGGGAGCTGTTTTTT | CATGVSGELFF
TRBJ2-1 | . | TRBV10-3 | TRBD2 | TGTGCCATCAGTGGACTAGCGGGAGCCGACTACAATGAGCAGTTCTTC | CAISGLAGADYNEQFF
TRBJ1-5 | few | TRBV4-1 | TRBD1 | TGCGCCAGCAGCCAAGTAGGCAGGGGGTCAAATCAGCCCCAGCATTTT | CASSQVGRGSNQPQHF
TRBJ1-5 | . | TRBV6-1 | . | TGTGCCAGCAGTAATAACCCCGATCAGCCCCAGCATTTT | CASSNNPDQPQHF
TRBJ2-7 | . | TRBV6-6 | . | TGTGCCAGCACCAGATCTCTGTTGCTCTACGAGCAGTACTTC | CASTRSLLLYEQYF
TRBJ2-3 | few | TRBV15 | . | TGTGCCACCGCACTGTGGGGGGAGGCAAGCACAGATACGCAGTATTTT | CATALWGEASTDTQYF
TRBJ1-2 | few | TRBV7-9 | . | TGTGCCAGCAGCTTAGGGTCTGAAGGGGTATATGGCTACACCTTC | CASSLGSEGVYGYTF
TRBJ2-7 | few | TRBV27 | . | TGTGCCAGCAGTTCAGCGCCTACCTACGAGCAGTACTTC | CASSSAPTYEQYF
TRBJ2-2 | few | TRBV29-1 | . | TGCAGCGTTGAACCGCCAGAGCGAACCGGGGAGCTGTTTTTT | CSVEPPERTGELFF
TRBJ1-3 | many | TRBV12-3/TRBV12-4 | . | TGTGCCAGCAGTTTAGTAGGCAGTGGAAACACCATATATTTT | CASSLVGSGNTIYF
TRBJ2-1 | . | TRBV2 | TRBD2 | TGTGCCAGCAGTGAATCCGCGTCGGGGGGGCCGTATGAGCAGTTCTTC | CASSESASGGPYEQFF
TRBJ2-1 | few | TRBV7-9 | . | TGTGCCAGCAGTATTACAGGCGATACTGAGCAGTTCTTC | CASSITGDTEQFF
TRBJ1-2 | . | TRBV20-1 | . | TGCAGTGCTAGAGATGGTGGCCGAGGGAGCAACTATGGCTACACCTTC | CSARDGGRGSNYGYTF
TRBJ2-3 | . | TRBV1 | . | TGCACCCCCGGGGCAGATACGCAGTATTTT | CTPGADTQYF
TRBJ2-7 | . | TRBV20-1 | TRBD1 | TGCAGTGCTCTCCGACAGGGGACCTACGAGCAGTACTTC | CSALRQGTYEQYF
TRBJ1-3 | . | TRBV7-9 | TRBD1 | TGTGCCAGCAGCTTCCTGACAGGGTCCTCTGAGGTTGGAAACACCATATATTTT | CASSFLTGSSEVGNTIYF
TRBJ2-3 | . | TRBV5-1 | . | TGCGCCAGCAGCTTGGGTCACTACAGCACAGATACGCAGTATTTT | CASSLGHYSTDTQYF
TRBJ1-2 | . | TRBV5-5 | TRBD1 | TGTGCCAGCAGAACCTCATCAGGGGGCTGGGGTGGCTACACCTTC | CASRTSSGGWGGYTF
TRBJ2-3 | . | TRBV5-1 | TRBD2 | TGCGCCAGCAGCTTTTCTAGCGGGGTCGCAGATACGCAGTATTTT | CASSFSSGVADTQYF
TRBJ1-2 | few | TRBV7-2 | . | TGTGCCAGCAGCTCCACGTTCTATGGCTACACCTTC | CASSSTFYGYTF
TRBJ2-5 | . | TRBV4-3 | TRBD2 | TGCGCCAGCAGCGTCGGACTAGCGGGAGAAGAGACCCAGTACTTC | CASSVGLAGEETQYF
TRBJ2-7 | . | TRBV27 | . | TGTGCCAGCAGTTGGTTAGGGGCGGGCGAGCAGTACTTC | CASSWLGAGEQYF
TRBJ2-3 | . | TRBV5-1 | TRBD1 | TGCGCCAGCAGCCAATCGACAGGGATCATCACAGATACGCAGTATTTT | CASSQSTGIITDTQYF
TRBJ2-7 | . | TRBV3-1 | TRBD2 | TGTGCCAGCAGCAACCTAGCGGGGGGCTCCTACGAGCAGTACTTC | CASSNLAGGSYEQYF
TRBJ2-7 | . | TRBV4-1 | . | TGCGCCAGCAGCCAAGCCCCACAGGATACCTACGAGCAGTACTTC | CASSQAPQDTYEQYF
TRBJ1-3 | many | TRBV6-6 | . | TGTGCCAGCAGTCGGCAGGATACGATAGGTGGAAACACCATATATTTT | CASSRQDTIGGNTIYF
TRBJ2-1 | . | TRBV5-1 | . | TGCGCCAGCAGCTTGATGGGGAGCCCCAATGAGCAGTTCTTC | CASSLMGSPNEQFF
TRBJ2-7 | . | TRBV29-1 | . | TGCAGCGTGAAGGTTCTGGACGGCTACGAGCAGTACTTC | CSVKVLDGYEQYF
TRBJ2-1 | few | TRBV4-2 | . | TGTGCCAGCAGCCAAGAGACGAGGTTGGGGGAAGAGCAGTTCTTC | CASSQETRLGEEQFF
TRBJ2-5 | . | TRBV7-9 | TRBD1 | TGTGCCAGCAGAACCAATTTCCGCGACAGGGAAGAGACCCAGTACTTC | CASRTNFRDREETQYF
TRBJ1-2 | . | TRBV5-1 | . | TGCGCCAGCAGCCCTCTGGGGGGGCAGGGCTATGGCTACACCTTC | CASSPLGGQGYGYTF
TRBJ1-2 | few | TRBV5-1 | TRBD1 | TGCGCCAGCAGCTTGCTCCCTCCGTCCGGACAGGGAAGCTATGGCTACACCTTC | CASSLLPPSGQGSYGYTF
TRBJ2-1 | few | TRBV7-6 | TRBD1 | TGTGCCAGCACCCTCTCCGGGACAGGGTTAGTCAATGAGCAGTTCTTC | CASTLSGTGLVNEQFF
TRBJ2-1 | . | TRBV9 | TRBD2 | TGTGCCAGCAGCCCTCGGAGTAGCGGGGGCCTCAATGAGCAGTTCTTC | CASSPRSSGGLNEQFF
TRBJ1-3 | . | TRBV6-5 | TRBD1 | TGTGCCAGCAGTTACTCCCGGACAGGGGCTGGAAACACCATATATTTT | CASSYSRTGAGNTIYF
TRBJ2-1 | . | TRBV4-1 | . | TGCGCCAGCTCCAGGCTGATTGAAATTCCCTACAATGAGCAGTTCTTC | CASSRLIEIPYNEQFF
TRBJ2-5 | once | TRBV25-1 | . | TGTGCCAGCAGTGAACGGTTGTCCCAAGAGACCCAGTACTTC | CASSERLSQETQYF
TRBJ1-1 | few | TRBV29-1 | TRBD1 | TGCAGCGTTCGTTCCGGGACAGGGGCTTACACTGAAGCTTTCTTT | CSVRSGTGAYTEAFF